These T cell receptor beta chains were read from a single sample in a study of Ad26.COV2.S vaccination and SARS-CoV-2 variants. Clones were sequenced by immunoSEQ multiplex PCR, and TCRdb holds only the in-frame ones, with some missing. The sample contains approximately 410,000 clones, around 87% of which appear only once. Sequenced material: peripheral blood, taken in a trial of Ad26.COV2.S vaccine versus placebo. Every receptor here comes from a person between 18 and 65 years old who received the Ad26.COV2.S COVID-19 vaccine or a placebo. Both conserved end residues are part of each CDR3. A D gene is named only where the DNA matches it firmly. The size entry is marked missing in some rows and otherwise reads once, few, many or a size class.

size,D,V,J,DNA,CDR3
once,.,TRBV3-1/TRBV3-2,TRBJ2-5,TGTGCCAGCAGCGTGTCGCAGGGGTCTAGCGAGACCCAGTACTTC,CASSVSQGSSETQYF
.,.,TRBV4-3,TRBJ1-2,TGCGCCAGCAGCCGGCAGGGTGATGGCTACACCTTC,CASSRQGDGYTF
.,TRBD2,TRBV19,TRBJ2-3,TGTGCCAGTAGTGGGGGGGAAGCCACAGATACGCAGTATTTT,CASSGGEATDTQYF
.,.,TRBV9,TRBJ1-6,TGTGCCAGCAGCGACCCGGGACAAGGACCTAATTCACCCCTCCACTTT,CASSDPGQGPNSPLHF
.,.,TRBV9,TRBJ1-6,TGTGCCAGCAGCGTAGGGGGATCAGCGAATTCACCCCTCCACTTT,CASSVGGSANSPLHF
.,.,TRBV6-5,TRBJ2-7,TGTGCCAGCAAAACAGGGAGGGGCTCCTACGAGCAGTACTTC,CASKTGRGSYEQYF
.,.,TRBV7-9,TRBJ2-1,TGTGCCAGCAGCTTAGTTCTCGGAACCTACAATGAGCAGTTCTTC,CASSLVLGTYNEQFF
.,.,TRBV30,TRBJ1-1,TGTGCCTGGAGTGTAAGGGGGTGGAACACTGAAGCTTTCTTT,CAWSVRGWNTEAFF
.,TRBD2,TRBV3-1/TRBV3-2,TRBJ2-1,TGTGCCAGCAGCCAAGCTCTCGGGGTTAGCGGGGGGGCTGAGCAGTTCTTC,CASSQALGVSGGAEQFF
few,.,TRBV19,TRBJ1-2,TGTGCCAGTAGTATCAGTCCGTATGGCTACACCTTC,CASSISPYGYTF
.,.,TRBV3-1/TRBV3-2,TRBJ1-4,TGTGCCAGCAGCCCGAGGGGTGAAAAACTGTTTTTT,CASSPRGEKLFF
.,.,TRBV7-9,TRBJ1-4,TGTGCCAGCAGCTTAGCTCCGGGGGCTGCGACTAATGAAAAACTGTTTTTT,CASSLAPGAATNEKLFF
.,.,TRBV4-2,TRBJ2-1,TGTGCCAGCAGCCAAGATCAGGGGCAGGGGGAGCAGTTCTTC,CASSQDQGQGEQFF
few,TRBD1,TRBV9,TRBJ1-1,TGTGCCAGCAGCCCAGGGGGGGCTGAAGCTTTCTTT,CASSPGGAEAFF
few,TRBD1,TRBV28,TRBJ1-6,TGTGCCAGCAGTTTATCTCAGGGGGCAGGATCACCCCTCCACTTT,CASSLSQGAGSPLHF
.,.,TRBV11-3,TRBJ2-5,TGTGCCAGCAGCTTAAGTCAGGGGCAAGAGACCCAGTACTTC,CASSLSQGQETQYF
.,TRBD2,TRBV6-2/TRBV6-3,TRBJ2-3,TGTGCCAGCAGTACAGGACTAGCGGCAGATACGCAGTATTTT,CASSTGLAADTQYF
.,TRBD1,TRBV7-9,TRBJ1-4,TGTGCCAGCAGCCCGACAGGGCGTAATGAAAAACTGTTTTTT,CASSPTGRNEKLFF
.,.,TRBV11-2,TRBJ2-7,TGTGCCAGCAGCGCCGGGACTTCGAGCTCCTACGAGCAGTACTTC,CASSAGTSSSYEQYF
.,.,TRBV27,TRBJ1-1,TGTGCCAGCAGTTTAGGGAGTATCACTGAAGCTTTCTTT,CASSLGSITEAFF
.,.,TRBV4-1,TRBJ2-7,TGCGCCAGCAGCCAGGCCGAGCCAGCCGCCTCCGAGCAGTACTTC,CASSQAEPAASEQYF
.,.,TRBV28,TRBJ1-6,TGTGCCAGCAGCCCGTTGGGACACCGCTCCTATAATTCACCCCTCCACTTT,CASSPLGHRSYNSPLHF
.,.,TRBV29-1,TRBJ2-1,TGCAGCGTTGAAAGATCCCTTTACAGGAGCGGAAAACACAATGAGCAGTTCTTC,CSVERSLYRSGKHNEQFF
.,.,TRBV4-1,TRBJ1-1,TGCGCCAGCAGCCAAGTACGGGTTACGAGGACTGAAGCTTTCTTT,CASSQVRVTRTEAFF
.,TRBD1,TRBV6-1,TRBJ1-2,TGTGCCAGCAGTGAAGCGCGACAGGGGGCGGGTGGCTACACCTTC,CASSEARQGAGGYTF
.,.,TRBV21-1,TRBJ1-3,TGTGCCAGCAGCAAAGCGCTTTTTCTAGGACTGGGACCCTCTGGAAACACCATATATTTT,CASSKALFLGLGPSGNTIYF
.,.,TRBV19,TRBJ1-1,TGTGCCAGTAGTATCCCGGGGTACACTGAAGCTTTCTTT,CASSIPGYTEAFF
.,.,TRBV20-1,TRBJ2-3,TGCAGCCAAAACGGTACGCAGTATTTT,CSQNGTQYF
.,.,TRBV2,TRBJ1-1,TGTGCCAGCAGCGAGACAGTTATGAACACTGAAGCTTTCTTT,CASSETVMNTEAFF
.,.,TRBV19,TRBJ1-5,TGTGCCAGTAGTATAACCAGGGAACACAATCAGCCCCAGCATTTT,CASSITREHNQPQHF
few,TRBD1,TRBV30,TRBJ1-2,TGTGCCTGGAGTAAGGGACAGGGGACTAACTATGGCTACACCTTC,CAWSKGQGTNYGYTF
.,.,TRBV5-1,TRBJ1-4,TGCGCCAGCAGCTTGAACAGGGTCACTAATGAAAAACTGTTTTTT,CASSLNRVTNEKLFF
.,.,TRBV7-3,TRBJ1-1,TGTGCCAGCAGCCTGACGGGAAACACTGAAGCTTTCTTT,CASSLTGNTEAFF
.,.,TRBV5-1,TRBJ2-1,TGCGCCAGCAGCGTCGGACTTGGGAGCTCCTACAATGAGCAGTTCTTC,CASSVGLGSSYNEQFF
few,TRBD1,TRBV6-5,TRBJ2-1,TGTGCCAGCAGCGTAGGACAGGTGAATGAGCAGTTCTTC,CASSVGQVNEQFF
once,TRBD1,TRBV6-6,TRBJ1-1,TGTGCCAGCAGTCCCCCCTACCAGGGGGGGAGGGTCACTGAAGCTTTCTTT,CASSPPYQGGRVTEAFF
.,.,TRBV7-2,TRBJ2-1,TGTGCCAGCAGCTTAGCAGGGGGGAATGATGAGCAGTTCTTC,CASSLAGGNDEQFF
.,.,TRBV7-3,TRBJ2-1,TGTGCCAGCAGCGATGATTACAATGAGCAGTTCTTC,CASSDDYNEQFF
.,.,TRBV7-2,TRBJ2-2,TGTGCCAGCAGCTTGGCGGGGCGCACTGGGGAGCTGTTTTTT,CASSLAGRTGELFF
.,TRBD1,TRBV6-2/TRBV6-3,TRBJ2-7,TGTGCCAGCAGTTACCCCCCAGGGGGCTACGAGCAGTACTTC,CASSYPPGGYEQYF
once,.,TRBV19,TRBJ2-6,TGTGCCAGTAGTATTGAAGGGGCTGGGGCCAACGTCCTGACTTTC,CASSIEGAGANVLTF
few,TRBD2,TRBV6-6,TRBJ2-3,TGTGCCAGCAGTGGGACTAGCGGGGGTACAGATACGCAGTATTTT,CASSGTSGGTDTQYF
.,.,TRBV6-5,TRBJ2-7,TGTGCCAGCAGTACCCTCCCGAGGGGGTGGACCGAGCAGTACTTC,CASSTLPRGWTEQYF
once,TRBD2,TRBV18,TRBJ2-3,TGTGCCAGCTCACCAGGACTAGCGGGGGCCTCCCCCACAGATACGCAGTATTTT,CASSPGLAGASPTDTQYF
.,.,TRBV3-1/TRBV3-2,TRBJ2-6,TGTGCCAGCAGCCAAGATGCATCCGGGGCCAACGTCCTGACTTTC,CASSQDASGANVLTF
.,TRBD1,TRBV2,TRBJ1-5,TGTGCCAGCAGGGGACAGGGGAATCAGCCCCAGCATTTT,CASRGQGNQPQHF
.,.,TRBV30,TRBJ1-5,TGTGCCTGGACCCTACAGGGAGGCAATCAGCCCCAGCATTTT,CAWTLQGGNQPQHF
once,TRBD2,TRBV5-4,TRBJ2-7,TGTGCCAGCAGCTTGGGGACTAGCAGCTCCTACGAGCAGTACTTC,CASSLGTSSSYEQYF
.,TRBD1,TRBV2,TRBJ1-2,TGTGCCAGCAGAGTCTTAGGGGCGGGACAGGGACTTGAAGAGGACTATGGCTACACCTTC,CASRVLGAGQGLEEDYGYTF